This T cell receptor beta chain was captured in a study of blood T cell repertoires in COVID-19. Study information: PBMCs, B-cell-depleted T cells, or T cells were the source of the cDNA or gDNA that made up the material.

The CDR3 is made up of 15 amino acids. V trimming: 4 bases; J trimming: 1 base; junction bases outside the gene matches: 3. Germline CDR1 is MGHRA and CDR2 is YSYEKL. Sequencing used immunoSEQ multiplex PCR; TCRdb keeps in-frame clones, though not all of them. The table records approximately 350,000 clones, 85% to 90% of them present only once. The study drew participants aged about 18 to 90 years from roughly 25 US areas. This rearrangement joins TRBV4-1 to TRBJ1-5, with 8 bases that match TRBD1. The sequencing input was PBMCs or T cells enriched from blood (not recorded which). The sequence derives from a young man who had recovered from COVID-19. The CDR3 bases are TGCGCCAGCAGCCGGACAGGGTTGAGCAATCAGCCCCAGCATTTT. This codes for CASSRTGLSNQPQHF.